This TCR beta chain came from a study of CD8 T cells in ankylosing spondylitis. Study conclusions and caveats: A TCR beta motif of eight highly homologous variants appeared characteristic of ankylosing spondylitis blood. The study looked at matched synovial fluid samples from ankylosing spondylitis patients. Disease-linked clones were reported to be significantly enriched there.

Library preparation for TCR beta used quantitative 5'-RACE with molecular barcodes. TCRdb reprocessed the 5' RACE reads via MiXCR and lists one record per CDR3 protein. This table holds approximately 300,000 distinct CDR3 sequences, 8% found once. The CDR3 has 13 amino acids. J lost 7 bases, V lost 4 bases, and 6 bases had no gene match. From germline, CDR1 is SGHTA and CDR2 FQGTGA. Details on this clonotype: The antigen remains unidentified.

The receptor comes from a male donor with ankylosing spondylitis. Source material: blood, either unsorted or a sorted T cell fraction (not recorded which). The rearrangement links TRBV7-3 to TRBJ2-7; 8 bases line up with TRBD2. The CDR3 loop reads CASSWSGSEEQYF. The DNA of the CDR3 is TGTGCCAGCAGCTGGAGCGGGAGTGAGGAGCAGTACTTC.